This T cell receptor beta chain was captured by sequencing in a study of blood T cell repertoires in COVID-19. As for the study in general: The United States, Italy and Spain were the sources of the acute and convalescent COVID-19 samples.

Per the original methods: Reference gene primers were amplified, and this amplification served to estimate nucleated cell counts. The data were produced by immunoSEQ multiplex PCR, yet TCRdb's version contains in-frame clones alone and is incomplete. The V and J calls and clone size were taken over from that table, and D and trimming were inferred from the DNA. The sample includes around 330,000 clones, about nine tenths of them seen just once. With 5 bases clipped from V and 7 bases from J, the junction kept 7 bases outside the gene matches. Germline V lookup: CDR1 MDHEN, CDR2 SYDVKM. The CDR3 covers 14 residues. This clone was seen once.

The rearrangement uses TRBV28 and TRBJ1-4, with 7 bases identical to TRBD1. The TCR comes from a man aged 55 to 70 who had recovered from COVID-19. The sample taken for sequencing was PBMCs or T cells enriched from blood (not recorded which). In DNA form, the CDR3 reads TGTGCCAGCAGTACAGGGGCGGCGGGTGAAAAACTGTTTTTT. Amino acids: CASSTGAAGEKLFF.